The T cell receptor beta chain described here comes from a study of neurological immune-mediated disorders. TCRdb ran MiXCR on the 5' RACE reads and lists one entry per CDR3 protein. Among tens of thousands of distinct CDR3 sequences listed, 4.2% were seen once. This clonotype was seen only a few times. Germline-derived CDR1 and CDR2 are LNHNV and YYDKDF (reference sequence). J gave up 4 bases and V 0 bases, and 10 bases lay outside the gene matches. The CDR3 runs 17 residues. Sequenced material: PBMCs. This receptor was identified in a man between 45 and 60 years old with multiple sclerosis. The J gene is TRBJ2-5, the V gene TRBV15; the match to TRBD2 covers 8 bases. Here the CDR3 DNA reads TGTGCCACCAGCAGAGATTTAAAAGCGGGAGTGGGAGAGACCCAGTACTTC. Translating gives CATSRDLKAGVGETQYF.